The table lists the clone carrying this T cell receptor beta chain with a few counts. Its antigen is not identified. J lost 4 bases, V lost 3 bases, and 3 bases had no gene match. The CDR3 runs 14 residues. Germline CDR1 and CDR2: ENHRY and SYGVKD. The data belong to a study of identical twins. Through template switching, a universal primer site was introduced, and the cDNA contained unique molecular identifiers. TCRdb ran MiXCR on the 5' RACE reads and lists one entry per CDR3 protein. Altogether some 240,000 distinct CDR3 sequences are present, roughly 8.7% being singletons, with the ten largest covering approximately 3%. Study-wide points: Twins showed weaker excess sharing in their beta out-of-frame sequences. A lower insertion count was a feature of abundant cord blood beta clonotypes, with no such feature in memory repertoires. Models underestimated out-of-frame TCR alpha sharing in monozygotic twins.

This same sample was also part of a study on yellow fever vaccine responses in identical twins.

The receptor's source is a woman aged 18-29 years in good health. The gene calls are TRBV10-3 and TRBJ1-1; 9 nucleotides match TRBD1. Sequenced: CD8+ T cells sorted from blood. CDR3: CAISDPDRGTEAFF. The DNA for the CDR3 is TGTGCCATCAGTGACCCGGACAGGGGCACTGAAGCTTTCTTT.